This TCR beta chain comes out of a study of T cell repertoires in cytomegalovirus infection. As for the study in general: Both recently identified HLA-C-restricted and well-studied HLA-B-restricted CMV epitopes were used in the study. It was the public TCR beta signatures that indicated both CMV infection and matching HLA type.

TCRdb fed the reads into MiXCR, producing one record per CDR3 protein. Seen here are over 100,000 distinct CDR3 sequences, 29% observed once, and the top ten hold about 81%. Study-wide results and caveats: Identification of carriers of CMV plus the relevant HLA was achieved through cumulative public TCR beta family frequency. Dominating the ex vivo response were HLA-C-restricted CMV-specific TCR beta clonotypes.

The germline CDR1 and CDR2 sequences are LNHDA and SQIVND (reference sequence). The length of the CDR3 is 13 residues. Trimming removed 3 bases from V and 3 bases from J; junction bases left unmatched: 0. With regard to this clonotype: Its antigen is as yet unknown.

V and J are TRBV19 and TRBJ2-3; 7 bases line up with TRBD1. The sequence derives from a human donor in good health (CMV status not recorded). Some clones in this sample may be carry-over from other donors' samples. This material consisted of CD8+ T cells from cultured PBMCs, taken from culture after CMV antigen stimulation. The CDR3 reads CASSMGQTDTQYF. In nucleotides, the CDR3 is TGTGCCAGTAGTATGGGACAGACAGATACGCAGTATTTT.